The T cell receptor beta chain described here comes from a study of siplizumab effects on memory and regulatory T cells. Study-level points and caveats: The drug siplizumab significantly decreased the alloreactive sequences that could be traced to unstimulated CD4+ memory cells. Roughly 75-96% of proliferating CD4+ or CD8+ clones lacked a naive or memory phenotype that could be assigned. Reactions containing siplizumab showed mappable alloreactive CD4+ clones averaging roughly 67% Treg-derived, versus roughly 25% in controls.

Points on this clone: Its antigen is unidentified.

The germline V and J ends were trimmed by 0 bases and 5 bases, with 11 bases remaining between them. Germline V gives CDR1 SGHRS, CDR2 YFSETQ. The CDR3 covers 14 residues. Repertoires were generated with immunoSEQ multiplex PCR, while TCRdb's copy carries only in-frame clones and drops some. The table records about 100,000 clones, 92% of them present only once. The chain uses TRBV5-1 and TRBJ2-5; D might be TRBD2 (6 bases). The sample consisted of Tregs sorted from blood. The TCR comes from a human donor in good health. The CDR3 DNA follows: TGCGCCAGCAGCTTGGTTGGGAGCGGGGAGACCCAGTACTTC. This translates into CASSLVGSGETQYF.